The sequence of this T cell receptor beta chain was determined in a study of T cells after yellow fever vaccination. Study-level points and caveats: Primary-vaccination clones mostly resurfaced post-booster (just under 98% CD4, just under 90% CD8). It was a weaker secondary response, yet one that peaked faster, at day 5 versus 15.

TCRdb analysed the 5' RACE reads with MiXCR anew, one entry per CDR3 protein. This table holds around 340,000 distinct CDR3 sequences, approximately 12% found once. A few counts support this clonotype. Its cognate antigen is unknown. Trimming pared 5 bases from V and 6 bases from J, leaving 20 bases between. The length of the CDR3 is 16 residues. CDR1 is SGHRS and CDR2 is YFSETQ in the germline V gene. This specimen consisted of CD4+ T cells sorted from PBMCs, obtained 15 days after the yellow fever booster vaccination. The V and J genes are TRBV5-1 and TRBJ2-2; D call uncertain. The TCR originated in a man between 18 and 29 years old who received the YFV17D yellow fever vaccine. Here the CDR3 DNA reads TGCGCCAGCAGGCTTTTCGTCCCCAGCAACCCCGGGGAGCTGTTTTTT. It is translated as CASRLFVPSNPGELFF.